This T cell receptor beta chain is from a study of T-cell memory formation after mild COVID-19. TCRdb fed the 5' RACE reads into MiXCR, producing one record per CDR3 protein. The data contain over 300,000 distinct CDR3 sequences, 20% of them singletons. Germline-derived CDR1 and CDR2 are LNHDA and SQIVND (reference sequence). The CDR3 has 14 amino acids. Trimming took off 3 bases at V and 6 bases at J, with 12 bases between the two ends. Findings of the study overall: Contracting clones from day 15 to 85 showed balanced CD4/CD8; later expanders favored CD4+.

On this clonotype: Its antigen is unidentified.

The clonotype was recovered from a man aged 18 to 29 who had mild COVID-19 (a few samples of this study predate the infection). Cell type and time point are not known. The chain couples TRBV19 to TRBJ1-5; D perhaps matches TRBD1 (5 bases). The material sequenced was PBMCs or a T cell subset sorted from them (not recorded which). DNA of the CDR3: TGTGCCAGTAGTATGAGGAGGGGAATTCAGCCCCAGCATTTT. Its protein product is CASSMRRGIQPQHF.